This T cell receptor beta chain was documented in a study of CD8+CD57+ T cells in acquired aplastic anemia. Those patients picked for sequencing had displayed CD8+CD57+ cell expansion on flow cytometry. Profiles of TCR beta VDJ and CDR3 were generated from a genomic DNA template. TCRdb processed the reads anew with MiXCR; each CDR3 protein has one entry. The sample yields 310,000 or so distinct CDR3 sequences, approximately 57% seen once. The TCR comes from a human donor with aplastic anemia. The specimen was sorted CD4+, CD8+, or CD8+CD57+ T cells (not recorded which) from PBMCs.

The CDR3 reads CASRLLGYEQYF. The CDR3 nucleotides read TGTGCCAGCAGGCTCCTAGGTTACGAGCAGTACTTC. The V and J genes are TRBV7-2 and TRBJ2-7; no reliable D call. V lost 6 bases and J lost 4, with 10 bases in between. Germline-derived CDR1 and CDR2 are SGHTA and FQGNSA. This CDR3 is 12 amino acids long. The whole variable domain, filled in from reference TRBV7-2 and TRBJ2-7, reads GAGVSQSPSNKVTEKGKDVELRCDPISGHTALYWYRQSLGQGLEFLIYFQGNSAPDKSGLPSDRFSAERTGGSVSTLTIQRTQQEDSAVYLCASRLLGYEQYFGPGTRLTVT.